A single sample gave rise to the 19 T cell receptor beta chains below, sequenced in a study of vaccination effects on CD4 cells after COVID-19. Expansion with viral peptide pools was applied to antigen-specific CD4+ T cells by the ViraFEST assay prior to sequencing. Investigators separated out CD4+ T cells once about 10 days of culture had passed. By PCR, the person was confirmed to have had SARS-CoV-2 infection between March and December 2020. Generated by immunoSEQ multiplex PCR, the TCRdb table keeps only in-frame clones and is missing some. The sample has approximately 37,000 clones, 73% seen once. The antigens of these receptors remain unknown. This sample comprised CD4+ T cells from PBMCs cultured with a peptide pool, obtained before COVID-19 vaccination. These receptors were collected from a human donor who had a prior SARS-CoV-2 infection.

CDR3 residues: CASSIGGLAGIADNEQFF. The CDR3 bases are TGTGCCAGCAGCATAGGTGGCCTAGCGGGAATAGCAGACAATGAGCAGTTCTTC. The rearrangement uses TRBV11-3 and TRBJ2-1, with 9 nucleotides matching TRBD2. The CDR3 has 18 residues. The germline V gene encodes CDR1 SGHNT and CDR2 YENEEA. V lost 5 bases, J lost 5 bases, and 16 bases stayed unmatched.

The chain recombines TRBV2 with TRBJ1-1, with D maybe TRBD1 (5 bases). Trimming stripped 9 bases from V and 7 bases from J, with 12 bases between. From germline, CDR1 is SNHLY and CDR2 FYNNEI. CDR3 length: 11 residues. CDR3 loop: CARRKTDEAFF. In DNA form, the CDR3 reads TGTGCCAGGAGAAAGACAGATGAAGCTTTCTTT.

The table lists this clone with a few counts. The rearrangement uses TRBV11-3 and TRBJ2-1; D is perhaps TRBD2 (5 bases). This CDR3 contains 15 residues. The ends were cut back, 5 bases at V and 4 bases at J, with 15 bases in the middle. The V gene's germline CDR1 is SGHNT and CDR2 YENEEA. CDR3 amino acids: CASSPRTDTYNEQFF. CDR3 DNA: TGTGCCAGCAGCCCCCGGACTGACACGTACAATGAGCAGTTCTTC.

The CDR3: CASSIGRGHRIQETQYF. CDR3 bases: TGTGCCAGTAGTATAGGGAGGGGACACAGAATCCAAGAGACCCAGTACTTC. The J gene is TRBJ2-5, the V gene TRBV19, with D perhaps TRBD1 or TRBD2 (6 bases each). The CDR3 sequence is 17 residues long. V gave up 1 base and J gave up 1 base, with 16 bases separating them. Germline V gene sequence: CDR1 LNHDA, CDR2 SQIVND (reference sequence).

The J gene is TRBJ2-5, the V gene TRBV5-1; D remains ambiguous. The CDR3 is made up of 16 amino acids. CDR1 is SGHRS and CDR2 is YFSETQ in the germline V gene. The V end lost 0 bases, the J end lost 4 bases, and 16 bases lay between the germline ends. The chain's CDR3 is CASSLASFGLRETQYF. In DNA, the CDR3 is TGCGCCAGCAGCTTGGCATCCTTCGGGTTACGAGAGACCCAGTACTTC.

This clone was picked up one time. DNA of the CDR3: TGTGCCAGCAGCTTAACCTCAGGGACAACGTCTGGAAACACCATATATTTT. As protein: CASSLTSGTTSGNTIYF. J is TRBJ1-3 and V is TRBV5-4; D may be TRBD1 (6 bases). The V gene's germline CDR1 is SGHNT and CDR2 YYREEE (reference sequence). This CDR3 has 17 amino acids. V was cut by 2 bases and J by 1 base, with 16 bases left in between.

The rearrangement links TRBV24-1 to TRBJ1-2, with 8 bases aligning to TRBD1. Germline V gene sequence: CDR1 KGHDR, CDR2 SFDVKD. With 2 bases clipped from V and 8 bases from J, the junction kept 9 bases outside the gene matches. The CDR3 is 15 amino acids. This CDR3 reads CATSDSGGAVNGYTF. In DNA, the CDR3 is TGTGCCACCAGTGATTCAGGGGGCGCAGTAAACGGCTACACCTTC.

The chain uses TRBV4-2 and TRBJ2-1, with 8 bases matching TRBD2. Trimming took 1 base from V and 4 from J; bases not matched to a gene: 9. Looked up from germline, CDR1 is LGHNA and CDR2 is YNFKEQ. The CDR3 sequence is 17 residues long. The CDR3 nucleotides are TGTGCCAGCAGCCAAGTAATAGGTAGCGGGGTTTACAATGAGCAGTTCTTC. Its translation is CASSQVIGSGVYNEQFF.

V is TRBV5-1 and J is TRBJ2-5, with D perhaps matching TRBD2 (6 bases). In germline, CDR1 is SGHRS, CDR2 YFSETQ. The CDR3 extends over 18 amino acids. V lost 1 base, J lost 3 bases, and 22 bases lay in between. This CDR3 is CASSLNRYRGFLEETQYF. The DNA of the CDR3 is TGCGCCAGCAGCTTGAATCGCTACCGGGGGTTTTTGGAAGAGACCCAGTACTTC.

The CDR3 spells CASSLWAGGETQYF. In nucleotides, the CDR3 is TGTGCCAGCAGCTTATGGGCGGGCGGAGAGACCCAGTACTTC. The rearrangement uses TRBV7-3 and TRBJ2-5; possible D gene TRBD2, 5 bases. Trimming pared 2 bases from V and 4 bases from J, leaving 11 bases between. Germline CDR1 reads SGHTA; CDR2 reads FQGTGA. CDR3 length: 14 amino acids.

This clone was counted only a few times. The J gene is TRBJ1-1, the V gene TRBV5-1; tentatively, D is TRBD1 (6 bases). This CDR3 is built from 15 residues. The ends were cut back, 4 bases at V and 2 bases at J, with 15 bases in the middle. Germline CDR1 reads SGHRS; CDR2 reads YFSETQ. As DNA, the CDR3 is TGCGCCAGCAGCACACACTACAGGGATAACACTGAAGCTTTCTTT. Its protein product is CASSTHYRDNTEAFF.

The chain recombines TRBV25-1 with TRBJ2-3; D not certain. The CDR3 is made up of 13 amino acids. The germline gives CDR1 MGHDK, CDR2 SYGVNS. V shed 3 bases and J shed 3 bases, with 7 bases lying between them. The DNA for the CDR3 is TGTGCCAGCAGTGATATGGGGACAGATACGCAGTATTTT. It specifies CASSDMGTDTQYF. The full variable domain, completed using reference TRBV25-1 and TRBJ2-3, is EADIYQTPRYLVIGTGKKITLECSQTMGHDKMYWYQQDPGMELHLIHYSYGVNSTEKGDLSSESTVSRIRTEHFPLTLESARPSHTSQYLCASSDMGTDTQYFGPGTRLTVL.

This chain connects TRBV9 to TRBJ2-6; D unclear. This CDR3 has 13 residues. Germline values: CDR1 SGDLS, CDR2 YYNGEE. V shed 4 bases and J shed 3 bases, with 5 bases lying between them. CDR3 in amino acids: CASSLVGANVLTF. The DNA for the CDR3 is TGTGCCAGCAGCTTGGTTGGGGCCAACGTCCTGACTTTC.

V and J are TRBV5-4 and TRBJ2-7; 10 nucleotides align to TRBD1. The CDR3 consists of 15 residues. Per the germline V gene, CDR1 is SGHNT and CDR2 is YYREEE (reference sequence). V lost 4 bases, J lost 2 bases, and 6 bases stayed unmatched. The CDR3 DNA reads as TGTGCCAGCAGCGTTACGGGGACAGGGGCCTACGAGCAGTACTTC. It specifies CASSVTGTGAYEQYF.

This rearrangement joins TRBV5-1 to TRBJ2-1; 8 bases align to TRBD2. Germline assignment: CDR1 SGHRS and CDR2 YFSETQ. This CDR3 region has 17 residues. The junction had 8 bases not matched to a gene; V was cut back by 0 bases and J by 3 bases. Written as DNA, the CDR3 is TGCGCCAGCAGCTTGGCCCGGGGGGGCGGATACTACAATGAGCAGTTCTTC. Translating it yields CASSLARGGGYYNEQFF.

V gene TRBV2 combines with J gene TRBJ2-7; no definite D call. In germline, CDR1 is SNHLY, CDR2 FYNNEI. Trimming took 4 bases from V and 1 from J, leaving 14 bases between them. This CDR3 is 15 amino acids long. CDR3 protein: CASSVPRTTSYEQYF. DNA of the CDR3: TGTGCCAGCAGTGTACCCCGGACGACGTCCTACGAGCAGTACTTC. The whole variable domain, remainder taken from reference TRBV2 and TRBJ2-7, is EPEVTQTPSHQVTQMGQEVILRCVPISNHLYFYWYRQILGQKVEFLVSFYNNEISEKSEIFDDQFSVERPDGSNFTLKIRSTKLEDSAMYFCASSVPRTTSYEQYFGPGTRLTVT.

V is TRBV24-1 and J is TRBJ2-1; D is undetermined. From germline, CDR1 is KGHDR and CDR2 SFDVKD. The CDR3 runs 14 residues. With 0 bases removed from V and 6 bases from J, the gap between germline ends came to 8 bases. CDR3 amino acids: CATSDLEPTNEQFF. The CDR3 DNA reads TGTGCCACCAGTGATTTGGAACCGACCAATGAGCAGTTCTTC.

The chain is built from TRBV3-1 (or the pseudogene TRBV3-2) and TRBJ1-1; no definite D call. The CDR3 totals 14 residues. Germline V gene lookup returns CDR1 LGHDT and CDR2 YNNKEL (reference sequence). Trimming pared 7 bases from V and 1 base from J, leaving 13 bases between. The CDR3 protein is CASTPEFQNTEAFF. Here the CDR3 DNA reads TGTGCCAGCACTCCCGAGTTCCAGAACACTGAAGCTTTCTTT.

This clone was observed a handful of times. As DNA, the CDR3 is TGCGCCAGCAGCCAAGATTGGGGGAATGAAGCTTTCTTT. Its translation: CASSQDWGNEAFF. V usage is TRBV4-1 and J usage is TRBJ1-1; TRBD1 might be the D (5 bases). There are 13 residues in the CDR3. V shed 0 bases and J shed 7 bases, with 9 bases lying between them. Germline values: CDR1 MGHRA, CDR2 YSYEKL.